A selection of T cell receptor beta chains follows, all from one sample in a study of CD8 T cells in Susac syndrome. TCRdb analysed the immunoSEQ multiplex PCR reads with MiXCR anew, one entry per CDR3 protein. Of 100,000 to 150,000 distinct CDR3 sequences in the sample, over 85% were seen once. Sequencing input: CD8+ T cells from PBMCs. All receptors derive from a human donor with Susac syndrome. CDR3s leave out the opening cysteine and the closing phenylalanine or tryptophan.

>TRBV30
AWSVPTSGFGNEQF
>TRBV6-4
ASSDDPSGKNEQF
>TRBV20-1
SAYPPDRNTEAF
>TRBV25-1
ASSGEQGRRTEAF
>TRBV12-3/TRBV12-4
ASRGGYTYEQY
>TRBV15
ATSQGGPDTQY
>TRBV18
ASSPLTKEAEAF
>TRBV5-6
ASSLQMTGGDEQY
>TRBV15
ATSRGQSGANVLT
>TRBV9
ASSPSEGHYGYT
>TRBV3-1
ASSPRYANTIY
>TRBV6-6
ASSYSTGIYEQY
>TRBV10-3
AIREGSTEAF
>TRBV11-2
ASSSAHLASTDTQY
>TRBV20-1
SAREVLEAF
>TRBV15
ATSRGTSGGADTQY
>TRBV7-9
ASSLGQGGVAEQY
>TRBV14
ASSQIQGSVYGYT
>TRBV2
ASSWSGELF
>TRBV11-2
ASSLEAGGTEAF
>TRBV6-4
ASSVAGETYNEQF
>TRBV6-5
ASSYRANTGELF
>TRBV24-1
ATSDPKQGYEQY
>TRBV30
AFVGPTSFYGYT
>TRBV6-4
ASSVSGSGTEAF
>TRBV19
ASSISLDRGQNEQY
>TRBV4-2
ASSLYRSYSANTGELF
>TRBV28
ASSSRGWRTEAF
>TRBV25-1
ASSEFGDRSVY
>TRBV20-1
SVTDRSSYEQY
>TRBV20-1
SAKPLLAGHTDTQY